These T cell receptor beta chains were read from a single sample in a study of blood T cell repertoires in COVID-19. This table comes from immunoSEQ multiplex PCR, and its TCRdb copy is limited to in-frame clones, with some not included. The sample gives over 9,000 clones, approximately 87% of which show up once; more than 8% is in the top ten. Sequencing used peripheral blood. All receptors come from a man in his 60s with acute or convalescent COVID-19. The CDR3 runs from the conserved cysteine through the conserved F or W. Each record gives: clone size, J gene, V gene, CDR3 length, D gene, CDR3 protein, CDR3 DNA. A D gene is named only where the DNA matches it firmly. Size tells how often a clone was seen (once, few, many) or the class of an expanded clone, and some rows leave it out.

clone_size: NA; j_call: TRBJ1-5; v_call: TRBV2; cdr3_length: 18; d_call: TRBD1; cdr3_aa: CASSEEDRVVRGNQPQHF; cdr3_nt: TGTGCCAGCAGCGAGGAGGACAGGGTCGTTCGGGGCAATCAGCCCCAGCATTTT
clone_size: NA; j_call: TRBJ2-1; v_call: TRBV4-1; cdr3_length: 14; d_call: TRBD2; cdr3_aa: CASSWREPNNEQFF; cdr3_nt: TGCGCCAGCAGCTGGCGGGAGCCCAACAATGAGCAGTTCTTC
clone_size: once; j_call: TRBJ2-7; v_call: TRBV10-2; cdr3_length: 13; d_call: NA; cdr3_aa: CASSDRGSQEQYF; cdr3_nt: TGCGCCAGCAGTGATCGGGGTTCTCAGGAGCAGTACTTC
clone_size: few; j_call: TRBJ1-6; v_call: TRBV6-5; cdr3_length: 15; d_call: NA; cdr3_aa: CASSYSWRGGSPLHF; cdr3_nt: TGTGCCAGCAGTTACTCGTGGAGAGGAGGTTCACCCCTCCACTTT
clone_size: NA; j_call: TRBJ1-2; v_call: TRBV7-9; cdr3_length: 15; d_call: TRBD1; cdr3_aa: CASSAHRGYPTRYTF; cdr3_nt: TGTGCCAGCAGCGCCCACAGGGGATACCCTACGCGCTACACCTTC
clone_size: NA; j_call: TRBJ1-6; v_call: TRBV27; cdr3_length: 14; d_call: NA; cdr3_aa: CASSLGSYNSPLHF; cdr3_nt: TGTGCCAGCAGTTTAGGCAGCTATAATTCACCCCTCCACTTT
clone_size: NA; j_call: TRBJ1-4; v_call: TRBV5-1; cdr3_length: 14; d_call: TRBD1; cdr3_aa: CASSGDSLNEKLFF; cdr3_nt: TGCGCCAGCAGCGGGGACAGCCTTAATGAAAAACTGTTTTTT
clone_size: NA; j_call: TRBJ1-3; v_call: TRBV6-7; cdr3_length: 11; d_call: NA; cdr3_aa: CARHGGNTIYF; cdr3_nt: TGTGCCAGACACGGGGGAAACACCATATATTTT
clone_size: NA; j_call: TRBJ1-6; v_call: TRBV28; cdr3_length: 12; d_call: NA; cdr3_aa: CASTQRDSPLHF; cdr3_nt: TGTGCCAGCACTCAGCGGGACTCACCCCTCCACTTT
clone_size: once; j_call: TRBJ2-7; v_call: TRBV7-2; cdr3_length: 13; d_call: NA; cdr3_aa: CASTPGTSYEQYF; cdr3_nt: TGTGCCAGCACCCCAGGCACCTCCTACGAGCAGTACTTC
clone_size: NA; j_call: TRBJ1-1; v_call: TRBV6-6; cdr3_length: 14; d_call: NA; cdr3_aa: CASSFQEGNTEAFF; cdr3_nt: TGTGCCAGCAGTTTTCAGGAGGGGAACACTGAAGCTTTCTTT
clone_size: few; j_call: TRBJ2-7; v_call: TRBV4-1; cdr3_length: 19; d_call: TRBD2; cdr3_aa: CASSQVRLAGSKYPYEQYF; cdr3_nt: TGCGCCAGCAGCCAAGTTAGGCTAGCGGGGTCGAAATATCCCTACGAGCAGTACTTC
clone_size: NA; j_call: TRBJ1-1; v_call: TRBV27; cdr3_length: 15; d_call: NA; cdr3_aa: CASRAGGRMNTEAFF; cdr3_nt: TGTGCCAGCAGGGCGGGGGGGCGAATGAACACTGAAGCTTTCTTT
clone_size: NA; j_call: TRBJ1-3; v_call: TRBV6-2/TRBV6-3; cdr3_length: 15; d_call: NA; cdr3_aa: CASSYDSNSGNTIYF; cdr3_nt: TGTGCCAGCAGTTACGACAGCAACTCTGGAAACACCATATATTTT
clone_size: NA; j_call: TRBJ1-1; v_call: TRBV6-5; cdr3_length: 13; d_call: NA; cdr3_aa: CASRGGAVTEAFF; cdr3_nt: TGTGCCAGCCGAGGGGGGGCTGTCACTGAAGCTTTCTTT
clone_size: NA; j_call: TRBJ2-1; v_call: TRBV12-5; cdr3_length: 16; d_call: TRBD1; cdr3_aa: CASGRDRGRTGGGQFF; cdr3_nt: TGTGCTAGTGGCCGGGACAGGGGAAGAACAGGGGGAGGGCAGTTCTTC
clone_size: NA; j_call: TRBJ2-5; v_call: TRBV3-1/TRBV3-2; cdr3_length: 15; d_call: NA; cdr3_aa: CASSPGGGGMLTQYF; cdr3_nt: TGTGCCAGCAGCCCTGGGGGGGGCGGGATGTTGACCCAGTACTTC
clone_size: NA; j_call: TRBJ2-2; v_call: TRBV14; cdr3_length: 18; d_call: NA; cdr3_aa: CASSQDIGWGANTGELFF; cdr3_nt: TGTGCCAGCAGCCAAGATATCGGCTGGGGGGCGAACACCGGGGAGCTGTTTTTT
clone_size: NA; j_call: TRBJ2-2; v_call: TRBV5-6; cdr3_length: 14; d_call: NA; cdr3_aa: CASSHGQYTGELFF; cdr3_nt: TGTGCCAGCAGTCATGGACAGTACACCGGGGAGCTGTTTTTT
clone_size: NA; j_call: TRBJ1-4; v_call: TRBV5-1; cdr3_length: 14; d_call: NA; cdr3_aa: CASSLGANPEKLFF; cdr3_nt: TGCGCCAGCAGCTTAGGGGCTAATCCTGAAAAACTGTTTTTT
clone_size: NA; j_call: TRBJ1-2; v_call: TRBV2; cdr3_length: 10; d_call: NA; cdr3_aa: CASSEDGYTF; cdr3_nt: TGTGCCAGCAGCGAGGATGGCTACACCTTC
clone_size: NA; j_call: TRBJ2-4; v_call: TRBV6-2/TRBV6-3; cdr3_length: 14; d_call: NA; cdr3_aa: CASSYSQTKNIQYF; cdr3_nt: TGTGCCAGCAGCTACTCCCAGACCAAAAACATTCAGTACTTC
clone_size: NA; j_call: TRBJ2-6; v_call: TRBV5-1; cdr3_length: 15; d_call: NA; cdr3_aa: CASSFVGDGANVLTF; cdr3_nt: TGCGCCAGCAGCTTTGTAGGGGATGGGGCCAACGTCCTGACTTTC
clone_size: NA; j_call: TRBJ1-1; v_call: TRBV7-2; cdr3_length: 15; d_call: NA; cdr3_aa: CASSLDAQGNTEAFF; cdr3_nt: TGTGCCAGCAGCTTAGACGCGCAGGGGAACACTGAAGCTTTCTTT
clone_size: NA; j_call: TRBJ1-6; v_call: TRBV10-3; cdr3_length: 17; d_call: NA; cdr3_aa: CAISESSGSSYNSPLHF; cdr3_nt: TGTGCCATCAGTGAGTCGAGCGGGAGCTCCTATAATTCACCCCTCCACTTT
clone_size: NA; j_call: TRBJ2-4; v_call: TRBV5-1; cdr3_length: 14; d_call: TRBD1; cdr3_aa: CASSWGQGQNIQYF; cdr3_nt: TGCGCCAGCAGCTGGGGACAGGGCCAAAACATTCAGTACTTC
clone_size: NA; j_call: TRBJ2-5; v_call: TRBV28; cdr3_length: 15; d_call: NA; cdr3_aa: CASSFGWEGEETQYF; cdr3_nt: TGTGCCAGCAGTTTTGGGTGGGAGGGGGAAGAGACCCAGTACTTC
clone_size: NA; j_call: TRBJ2-3; v_call: TRBV15; cdr3_length: 14; d_call: NA; cdr3_aa: CATAEGWGTDTQYF; cdr3_nt: TGTGCCACCGCCGAGGGATGGGGCACAGATACGCAGTATTTT
clone_size: NA; j_call: TRBJ1-1; v_call: TRBV5-1; cdr3_length: 15; d_call: TRBD1; cdr3_aa: CASSEPGQGLIEAFF; cdr3_nt: TGCGCCAGCAGCGAACCGGGACAGGGGTTAATAGAAGCTTTCTTT
clone_size: once; j_call: TRBJ2-3; v_call: TRBV5-8; cdr3_length: 16; d_call: NA; cdr3_aa: CASSGKDRGVTDTQYF; cdr3_nt: TGTGCCAGCAGCGGAAAGGACAGAGGCGTCACAGATACGCAGTATTTT
clone_size: NA; j_call: TRBJ1-5; v_call: TRBV30; cdr3_length: 14; d_call: NA; cdr3_aa: CAWSPAGFNQPQHF; cdr3_nt: TGTGCCTGGAGTCCTGCAGGGTTTAATCAGCCCCAGCATTTT
clone_size: NA; j_call: TRBJ1-1; v_call: TRBV6-5; cdr3_length: 14; d_call: TRBD1; cdr3_aa: CASSYTGQGAAAFF; cdr3_nt: TGTGCCAGCAGTTACACGGGACAGGGGGCGGCAGCTTTCTTT
clone_size: NA; j_call: TRBJ2-3; v_call: TRBV29-1; cdr3_length: 13; d_call: NA; cdr3_aa: CSVDPGNGDTQYF; cdr3_nt: TGCAGCGTTGACCCCGGGAATGGAGATACGCAGTATTTT
clone_size: few; j_call: TRBJ2-3; v_call: TRBV5-8; cdr3_length: 16; d_call: TRBD1; cdr3_aa: CASRDIRTGATDTQYF; cdr3_nt: TGTGCCAGCAGAGACATAAGGACAGGGGCCACAGATACGCAGTATTTT
clone_size: NA; j_call: TRBJ1-2; v_call: TRBV5-1; cdr3_length: 15; d_call: NA; cdr3_aa: CASSLDPGSNYGYTF; cdr3_nt: TGCGCCAGCAGCTTGGATCCAGGGTCTAACTATGGCTACACCTTC
clone_size: NA; j_call: TRBJ1-3; v_call: TRBV4-2; cdr3_length: 13; d_call: NA; cdr3_aa: CASSPGEGNTIYF; cdr3_nt: TGTGCCAGCAGCCCCGGAGAAGGAAACACCATATATTTT
clone_size: NA; j_call: TRBJ2-1; v_call: TRBV18; cdr3_length: 17; d_call: NA; cdr3_aa: CASSRNSPFASYNEQFF; cdr3_nt: TGTGCCAGCTCACGCAACTCCCCCTTCGCATCCTACAATGAGCAGTTCTTC
clone_size: NA; j_call: TRBJ2-1; v_call: TRBV7-2; cdr3_length: 17; d_call: TRBD1; cdr3_aa: CASSYGPGQGARNEQFF; cdr3_nt: TGTGCCAGCAGCTACGGACCGGGACAGGGGGCGAGGAATGAGCAGTTCTTC
clone_size: NA; j_call: TRBJ2-1; v_call: TRBV25-1; cdr3_length: 17; d_call: TRBD2; cdr3_aa: CASSTGLAGGIYNEQFF; cdr3_nt: TGTGCCAGCAGTACCGGACTAGCGGGAGGGATCTACAATGAGCAGTTCTTC
clone_size: once; j_call: TRBJ1-5; v_call: TRBV7-2; cdr3_length: 14; d_call: TRBD1; cdr3_aa: CASSLGQGGQPQHF; cdr3_nt: TGTGCCAGCAGCTTAGGACAGGGCGGTCAGCCCCAGCATTTT
clone_size: NA; j_call: TRBJ1-2; v_call: TRBV28; cdr3_length: 17; d_call: NA; cdr3_aa: CASSPQPGQGKGYGYTF; cdr3_nt: TGTGCCAGCAGTCCTCAACCGGGGCAGGGGAAGGGCTATGGCTACACCTTC
clone_size: NA; j_call: TRBJ1-5; v_call: TRBV7-2; cdr3_length: 15; d_call: NA; cdr3_aa: CASSLQGTFNQPQHF; cdr3_nt: TGTGCCAGCAGCTTACAGGGGACATTCAATCAGCCCCAGCATTTT
clone_size: NA; j_call: TRBJ1-1; v_call: TRBV2; cdr3_length: 14; d_call: NA; cdr3_aa: CASSDRARDTEAFF; cdr3_nt: TGTGCCAGCAGTGACAGGGCCCGGGACACTGAAGCTTTCTTT
clone_size: once; j_call: TRBJ1-5; v_call: TRBV28; cdr3_length: 14; d_call: NA; cdr3_aa: CASSYSVPNQPQHF; cdr3_nt: TGTGCCAGCAGTTACTCCGTCCCCAATCAGCCCCAGCATTTT
clone_size: NA; j_call: TRBJ2-7; v_call: TRBV19; cdr3_length: 11; d_call: NA; cdr3_aa: CASSSSYEQYF; cdr3_nt: TGTGCCAGTAGTTCATCCTACGAGCAGTACTTC
clone_size: NA; j_call: TRBJ1-2; v_call: TRBV15; cdr3_length: 14; d_call: NA; cdr3_aa: CATSIRQGSYGYTF; cdr3_nt: TGTGCCACCAGCATCCGGCAGGGAAGCTATGGCTACACCTTC
clone_size: once; j_call: TRBJ2-7; v_call: TRBV7-9; cdr3_length: 15; d_call: NA; cdr3_aa: CASSLGLRGPYEQYF; cdr3_nt: TGTGCCAGCAGCTTAGGACTTAGGGGCCCCTACGAGCAGTACTTC
clone_size: NA; j_call: TRBJ2-3; v_call: TRBV11-3; cdr3_length: 15; d_call: TRBD1; cdr3_aa: CASSPPGGRTDTQYF; cdr3_nt: TGTGCCAGCAGCCCACCAGGGGGCCGCACAGATACGCAGTATTTT
clone_size: NA; j_call: TRBJ2-5; v_call: TRBV4-1; cdr3_length: 15; d_call: TRBD2; cdr3_aa: CASSPIAGGQETQYF; cdr3_nt: TGCGCCAGCAGTCCTATAGCGGGGGGCCAAGAGACCCAGTACTTC
clone_size: NA; j_call: TRBJ1-3; v_call: TRBV6-2/TRBV6-3; cdr3_length: 15; d_call: NA; cdr3_aa: CASSYWGEVGNTIYF; cdr3_nt: TGTGCCAGCAGTTACTGGGGAGAAGTTGGAAACACCATATATTTT
clone_size: once; j_call: TRBJ2-7; v_call: TRBV4-1; cdr3_length: 17; d_call: TRBD1; cdr3_aa: CASSRETGTGRSYEQYF; cdr3_nt: TGCGCCAGCAGCCGAGAGACCGGGACAGGTCGTTCCTACGAGCAGTACTTC
clone_size: NA; j_call: TRBJ2-7; v_call: TRBV15; cdr3_length: 16; d_call: TRBD2; cdr3_aa: CATSGAVRSGRGEQYF; cdr3_nt: TGTGCCACCAGCGGGGCTGTGCGTAGCGGGAGAGGAGAGCAGTACTTC
clone_size: NA; j_call: TRBJ1-2; v_call: TRBV7-2; cdr3_length: 17; d_call: TRBD1; cdr3_aa: CASSFDRTGGSNYGYTF; cdr3_nt: TGTGCCAGCAGCTTCGATAGGACAGGGGGATCCAACTATGGCTACACCTTC
clone_size: few; j_call: TRBJ1-4; v_call: TRBV10-1; cdr3_length: 20; d_call: TRBD1; cdr3_aa: CASSGRQGARGGPTNEKLFF; cdr3_nt: TGCGCCAGCAGTGGCCGACAGGGGGCGCGTGGGGGTCCAACTAATGAAAAACTGTTTTTT
clone_size: NA; j_call: TRBJ2-3; v_call: TRBV6-5; cdr3_length: 15; d_call: NA; cdr3_aa: CASGRDTLSTDTQYF; cdr3_nt: TGTGCCAGCGGCCGGGACACCCTGAGCACAGATACGCAGTATTTT
clone_size: NA; j_call: TRBJ1-4; v_call: TRBV19; cdr3_length: 14; d_call: TRBD1; cdr3_aa: CASRGTGNNEKLFF; cdr3_nt: TGTGCCAGTAGGGGGACAGGGAATAATGAAAAACTGTTTTTT
clone_size: NA; j_call: TRBJ1-2; v_call: TRBV12-3/TRBV12-4; cdr3_length: 13; d_call: NA; cdr3_aa: CASSLDPIDGYTF; cdr3_nt: TGTGCCAGCAGTTTAGACCCGATAGATGGCTACACCTTC
clone_size: NA; j_call: TRBJ1-4; v_call: TRBV14; cdr3_length: 14; d_call: TRBD1; cdr3_aa: CASSLQGSNEKLFF; cdr3_nt: TGTGCCAGCAGTTTACAGGGGTCTAATGAAAAACTGTTTTTT
clone_size: medium-sized; j_call: TRBJ1-3; v_call: TRBV10-2; cdr3_length: 14; d_call: TRBD1; cdr3_aa: CASRGTGIGNTIYF; cdr3_nt: TGCGCCAGCAGGGGGACAGGGATCGGAAACACCATATATTTT